The 15 T cell receptor beta chains reported below all come from one sample, sequenced in a study of regulatory T cells in long-lasting Graves disease. Time point here: persistent/refractory GD, antithyroid drugs over 5 years with positive TRAb. After RNA was extracted from PBMCs, the TCR library was made from it. Library construction for TCR beta used iRepertoire HTBI primers and Arm-PCR of CDR3 regions. TCRdb ran MiXCR on the multiplex PCR reads and lists one entry per CDR3 protein. This sample has some 470,000 distinct CDR3 sequences, with about a fifth found just once. The specimen comprised peripheral blood mononuclear cells (PBMCs), sampled when the disease was refractory, from a patient treated with antithyroid drugs. These TCRs come from a female donor with Graves disease.

This clonotype came up many times. V usage is TRBV28 and J usage is TRBJ1-4; D is possibly TRBD1 (5 bases). Germline V lookup: CDR1 MDHEN, CDR2 SYDVKM. This CDR3 contains 14 residues. V was clipped by 3 bases and J by 14 bases, with 19 bases between them. DNA for the CDR3: TGTGCCAGCAGTTTTGGGGCGGGACGGCCCGATCTGTTTTTT. The encoded protein is CASSFGAGRPDLFF.

The chain links TRBV9 to TRBJ2-2; 10 nucleotides match TRBD2. Germline V gene sequence: CDR1 SGDLS, CDR2 YYNGEE. This CDR3 has 16 amino acids. V lost 2 bases to trimming and J lost 0 bases; unmatched junction nucleotides: 1. The CDR3 coding sequence is TGTGCCAGCAGCGTTAGCGGGGGGACGAACACCGGGGAGCTGTTTTTT. It is translated as CASSVSGGTNTGELFF.

The chain recombines TRBV25-1 with TRBJ2-1; D is undetermined. Germline V gives CDR1 MGHDK, CDR2 SYGVNS. The V end lost 3 bases, the J end lost 6 bases, and 0 bases lay between the germline ends. The CDR3 runs to 10 residues. The CDR3 loop is CASSDNEQFF. The CDR3 DNA sequence: TGTGCCAGCAGTGACAATGAGCAGTTCTTC.

The chain has TRBV13 and TRBJ1-5; D unclear. Trimming shortened V by 2 bases and J by 5 bases, and 7 bases separated the two germline ends. Germline CDR1 is PRHDT and CDR2 is FYEKMQ (reference sequence). This CDR3 comprises 13 residues. CDR3 sequence (DNA): TGTGCCAGCAGCTTATCCCAGGATCAGCCCCAGCATTTT. Protein sequence: CASSLSQDQPQHF.

Regarding this clonotype: This sequence is one base from a far larger clone and is likely a read error. The chain couples TRBV6-4 to TRBJ1-2; tentative D call: TRBD1 (6 bases). This CDR3 region has 15 residues. Germline V lookup: CDR1 MRHNA, CDR2 SNTAGT. The CDR3 loop reads CTSSYSGQSAYGYTF. CDR3 bases: TGTACCAGCAGTTACTCGGGACAAAGTGCCTATGGCTACACCTTC.

This clonotype has ten or more counts. J is TRBJ1-4 and V is TRBV24-1; no reliable D call. There are 12 residues in the CDR3. V was shortened by 2 bases and J by 12 bases, with 9 bases between the two germline ends. Germline lookup yields CDR1 KGHDR and CDR2 SFDVKD. Here the CDR3 DNA reads TGTGCCACCAGTGATTCGGACCAGGAACTGTTTTTT. This encodes CATSDSDQELFF.

Of note for this clonotype: It may be a read error: a sequence one base away is much more abundant. The chain recombines TRBV2 with TRBJ1-1, with a possible D match to TRBD1 (5 bases). The CDR3 has 13 residues. V was trimmed by 8 bases and J by 4 bases, leaving 14 bases between them. CDR1 and CDR2 (germline): SNHLY, FYNNEI. CDR3 sequence (DNA): TGTGCCAGCCGGGGCAGAATGAGCACTGAAGCTTTCTTT. Protein: CASRGRMSTEAFF.

V usage is TRBV5-1 and J usage is TRBJ2-7; TRBD1 might be the D (6 bases). The CDR3 contains 14 residues. V was trimmed by 4 bases and J by 5 bases, leaving 16 bases between them. The germline gives CDR1 SGHRS, CDR2 YFSETQ. In DNA form, the CDR3 reads TGCGCCAGCAGCCCGCAGGGGATTGGGCACGAGCAGTACTTC. It translates to CASSPQGIGHEQYF.

This clonotype was detected many times. V and J are TRBV7-9 and TRBJ2-5, with 7 bases identical to TRBD1. CDR3 length: 15 residues. After removal of 5 bases from V and 0 bases from J, the junction contained 6 bases not matched to a gene. Germline V lookup: CDR1 SEHNR, CDR2 FQNEAQ (reference sequence). The DNA for the CDR3 is TGTGCCAGCAGCACAAAACAGGGGTACCAAGAGACCCAGTACTTC. This codes for CASSTKQGYQETQYF.

This clonotype was seen many times. The genes are TRBV28 and TRBJ1-6, with 9 positions matching TRBD1. This CDR3 region has 13 residues. Germline V gene sequence: CDR1 MDHEN, CDR2 SYDVKM. Trimming at V came to 8 bases and at J to 10 bases, leaving 6 bases not matched to a gene. The DNA for the CDR3 is TGTGCCAGCTTCAGACAGGGGGTCTCACCCCTCCACTTT. Protein product: CASFRQGVSPLHF. The complete variable domain, with remaining parts taken from reference TRBV28 and TRBJ1-6, reads DVKVTQSSRYLVKRTGEKVFLECVQDMDHENMFWYRQDPGLGLRLIYFSYDVKMKEKGDIPEGYSVSREKKERFSLILESASTNQTSMYLCASFRQGVSPLHFGNGTRLTVT.

In its sample, this clonotype was seen many times. The chain uses TRBV24-1 and TRBJ2-2; D unclear. The CDR3 is 14 residues long. Per germline, CDR1 KGHDR and CDR2 SFDVKD. The V end was cut by 8 bases, the J end by 3 bases, with 12 bases between. CDR3 nucleotide sequence: TGTGCCACCACCCACCTTCCGCACACCGGGGAGCTGTTTTTT. Translation: CATTHLPHTGELFF.

This clonotype occurred many times. The junction differs from germline at one of its ends, possibly a read error. The CDR3 nucleotides are TGTGCCAGCAGCTCCCTGGGGGGCCTCTCGAGCGGCTTC. Amino acids: CASSSLGGLSSGF. This chain links TRBV6-1 with TRBJ2-7; D may be TRBD1 or TRBD2 (6 bases each). Germline V CDR1 and CDR2: MNHNS, SASEGT. The CDR3 consists of 13 residues.

This clonotype was seen at least ten times. This rearrangement joins TRBV19 to TRBJ2-7, with 8 positions matching TRBD2. V lost 5 bases to trimming and J lost 2 bases; unmatched junction nucleotides: 8. There are 15 residues in the CDR3. Germline values: CDR1 LNHDA, CDR2 SQIVND (reference sequence). CDR3 in DNA: TGTGCCAGTAGTGGGATTAGCGGGAACACCTACGAGCAGTACTTC. It translates to CASSGISGNTYEQYF. The full variable domain, in which reference TRBV19 and TRBJ2-7 provide the parts outside the CDR3, is DGGITQSPKYLFRKEGQNVTLSCEQNLNHDAMYWYRQDPGQGLRLIYYSQIVNDFQKGDIAEGYSVSREKKESFPLTVTSAQKNPTAFYLCASSGISGNTYEQYFGPGTRLTVT.

This clonotype was seen many times. The rearrangement joins TRBV27 to TRBJ1-2; D might be TRBD1 (6 bases). The germline V gene has CDR1 MNHEY and CDR2 SMNVEV (reference sequence). Trimming pared 5 bases from V and 6 bases from J, leaving 25 bases between. The CDR3 totals 17 residues. The CDR3 reads CASSTTRRTWGPDGYTF. The CDR3 DNA is TGTGCCAGCAGTACAACGAGACGGACGTGGGGGCCTGATGGCTACACCTTC.

The chain joins TRBV5-1 to TRBJ2-2; 8 nucleotides line up with TRBD1. The CDR3 is 15 residues long. After removal of 0 bases from V and 4 bases from J, the junction contained 2 bases not matched to a gene. From germline, CDR1 is SGHRS and CDR2 YFSETQ. CDR3: CASSLADRVTGELFF. The CDR3 DNA is TGCGCCAGCAGCTTGGCGGACAGGGTCACCGGGGAGCTGTTTTTT. The full variable domain, in which reference TRBV5-1 and TRBJ2-2 provide the parts outside the CDR3, is KAGVTQTPRYLIKTRGQQVTLSCSPISGHRSVSWYQQTPGQGLQFLFEYFSETQRNKGNFPGRFSGRQFSNSRSEMNVSTLELGDSALYLCASSLADRVTGELFFGEGSRLTVL.